The subject of this entry is one TCR beta chain. Its antigen is currently not known. Base-call qualities are not available, and no considerably larger clone is one nucleotide away. The data were obtained in a study of shared clonotypes between healthy human individuals (dated by TCRdb to the early 2020s). About the investigation overall: A couple of women and a few men aged 18 to 49 years were included in the cohort. Leukapheresis yielded between about 0.85 and 10 billion PBMCs per donor. For each donor, CD4 naive and CD4 memory were each given three plates, CD8 naive was given two plates, and CD8 memory was given one plate. To increase sequencing depth and limit assay-specific biases, different laboratories used diverse techniques to prepare libraries and sequence TCR repertoires. The study deeply sequenced blood TCR repertoires of five healthy adults to estimate repertoire size and the extent of clonotype sharing between individuals.

Using the deep immunoSEQ assay, TCR CDR3 regions were amplified from genomic DNA by multiplex PCR. Extracted genomic DNA from each cell subset was distributed evenly across all wells of several immunoSEQ 96-well plates, and each plate was treated as a replicate. For sorted subsets, each replicate PCR was loaded with 200 ng genomic DNA, equivalent to about 30,000 T cell genomes. Purified libraries were measured with a Qubit 3.0 fluorometer, size-checked on a Bioanalyzer 2100, and measured again with the KAPA Library Quantification kit. A separate single-read 150-cycle Illumina NextSeq 550 flow cell was used to sequence each immunoSEQ 96-well plate. Per the original workflow: Because only junctional sequences without quality scores were contained in the immunoSEQ output, filtering matching that applied to full-length reads could not be performed. To assign V/J genes and CDR3, sequences were annotated against IMGT germline references using PyIR, a Python wrapper for IgBLAST v1.9. Reads were filtered out if the reads had weak V/J assignments (E-value above 1e-6), no CDR3, stop codons, out-of-frame junctions, or ambiguous translated residues. V3J clonotypes were defined as sequences sharing the same inferred V gene, J gene, and CDR3 amino acid sequence. The percentage overlap between two repertoires was calculated by dividing the number of shared unique clonotypes by the size of the smaller repertoire. Richness of each repertoire was evaluated using RTK rarefaction, the Chao1 estimator, and Recon v2.1 estimates of unobserved clonotypes. OLGA was used to compute generation probabilities for all TCRbeta clonotypes that the gDNA method yielded from a handful of donors. The source is immuneACCESS, and TCRdb retained only in-frame sequences with V and J called. Part of the clones is not carried over; for the studies checked, unresolved V genes explain less than half of this, and the remainder is unexplained. That table supplies the V and J calls and clone size; D and trimming were determined from the DNA. Within this sample are a few million clones, with 90% to 95% of them counted one time only. The ten top clones hold about 0.13% of the sample.

General findings and caveats noted by the study authors: About 5% of naive CD4, 3.5% of naive CD8, around 2.3% of memory CD4, and around 0.42% of memory CD8 clonotypes were shared across several donors. Because the study included only a small number of donors, the genetic and exposure-history diversity represented was limited. Pairwise subsampling led to the expectation that sequencing depth would affect the degree of clonotype sharing among donors. Sampling was restricted to blood, and TCR repertoires in tissues likely differ from the TCR repertoires found in blood. Even with the large sequencing depth, rarefaction of the sorted-subset datasets indicated that sequencing was incomplete. Compared with non-shared clonotypes, clonotypes shared by all four sorted-subset donors had higher generation probabilities. Larger estimated clonotype richness was generally found for naive subsets than for memory subsets.

The donors were healthy, HIV-negative adults with no recently reported acute infections or vaccinations. Every donor was a Caucasian adult living in Nashville, Tennessee, USA. CD4+ T cells were enriched through magnetic negative selection, after which naive cells were positively selected on CD45RA and the remaining negative fraction served as the memory subset. Blood was collected by leukapheresis, and PBMCs were isolated by Ficoll-Histopaque density gradient centrifugation and then cryopreserved in liquid nitrogen vapor phase. Purity and quantity of every magnetically sorted T cell population were checked by analytical flow cytometry. Genomic DNA was isolated from each sorted fraction and quantified by UV absorbance on a Nanodrop 2000c. What was sequenced was naive CD4+ T cells sorted from blood. The cell subset or site label for this specimen denotes: CD45RA+ positively selected. The TCR was taken from a man between 18 and 29 years old in good health.

The nucleotides read TGTGCCTGGGCCGGTAAGGCAGGGTCGGCGCAGTACTTC. It translates to CAWAGKAGSAQYF. The chain was built from TRBV30 and TRBJ2-7; TRBD1 could be the D gene, as 5 bases match. Deletion took 5 bases off V and 9 bases off J, with a span of 20 bases between the germline ends. The CDR3 goes from the cysteine to the phenylalanine over 13 residues. The DNA shown is the 39-base CDR3, in frame from base 1. The germline V gene (reference sequence) supplies CDR1 GTSNPN and CDR2 SVGIG.